Below, 9 T cell receptor beta chains from the same sample are listed, as sequenced in a study of blood T cell repertoires in COVID-19. Repertoires were generated with immunoSEQ multiplex PCR, while TCRdb's copy carries only in-frame clones and drops some. There are some 250,000 clones in the sample; about 70% occur only once, and more than 2.5% lies in the top ten. The sequenced sample was peripheral blood. Receptor source: a woman of 80 years or more with acute or convalescent COVID-19.

The V and J genes are TRBV5-1 and TRBJ2-2; 7 nucleotides agree with TRBD1. The CDR3 has 16 residues. Germline-derived CDR1 and CDR2 are SGHRS and YFSETQ. J was trimmed by 6 bases and V by 4 bases; bases with no gene match: 12. The CDR3 reads CASSQGQPHGAGELFF. The CDR3 DNA reads as TGCGCCAGCAGCCAGGGACAGCCCCATGGGGCCGGGGAGCTGTTTTTT.

The CDR3 region has the DNA TGTGCCAGCAGCCAGGGGACACTAAGCAATCAGCCCCAGCATTTT. Its translation: CASSQGTLSNQPQHF. The chain combines TRBV3-1 (or the pseudogene TRBV3-2) with TRBJ1-5; tentative D call: TRBD1 (6 bases). The CDR3 runs to 15 residues. CDR1 and CDR2 (germline): LGHDT, YNNKEL (reference sequence). Between the trimmed V and J ends, which lost 3 bases and 1 base, there was a span of 10 bases.

This chain connects TRBV7-2 to TRBJ2-7; 7 nucleotides agree with TRBD2. Trimming cost V 1 base and J 1 base; bases outside gene matches: 4. This CDR3 is built from 15 residues. Germline V gives CDR1 SGHTA, CDR2 FQGNSA. This chain's CDR3 is CASSLVLAASYEQYF. CDR3 sequence (DNA): TGTGCCAGCAGCTTAGTTCTAGCGGCTTCCTACGAGCAGTACTTC.

The CDR3 region has the DNA TGTGCCAGCAGCTTAGCTGGGACTAGCGGAATCAGCTCCTACGAGCAGTACTTC. Translating gives CASSLAGTSGISSYEQYF. V usage is TRBV7-9 and J usage is TRBJ2-7, with 11 nucleotides matching TRBD2. The J segment lost 0 bases and the V segment lost 0 bases, leaving 7 bases of the junction unmatched. The germline CDR1 and CDR2 sequences are SEHNR and FQNEAQ (reference sequence). The CDR3 is made up of 18 amino acids.

This rearrangement joins TRBV7-3 to TRBJ2-4; 10 nucleotides match TRBD1. CDR1 and CDR2 from the germline V gene are SGHTA and FQGTGA. The CDR3 extends over 17 amino acids. J gave up 8 bases and V 5 bases, and 15 bases lay outside the gene matches. The DNA for the CDR3 is TGTGCCAGCAGCGACTCGGGACAGGGGTCGTACTGGGACATTCAGTACTTC. Encoded protein: CASSDSGQGSYWDIQYF.

This rearrangement joins TRBV21-1 to TRBJ1-6. TRBV21-1 is deemed a pseudogene. The CDR3 length is 19 residues. The CDR3 DNA follows: TGTGCCAGCAGCAAAGACCCGACTCGGCCTTTTTCGGGAAATTCACCCCTCCACTTT. Its protein is CASSKDPTRPFSGNSPLHF.

This chain connects TRBV7-2 to TRBJ2-1, with D perhaps matching TRBD2 (6 bases). Trimming shortened V by 8 bases and J by 0 bases, and 8 bases separated the two germline ends. Germline V gene sequence: CDR1 SGHTA, CDR2 FQGNSA. The CDR3 spans 13 residues. DNA for the CDR3: TGTGCCAGCGGGACTTCCTCCTACAATGAGCAGTTCTTC. Its protein product is CASGTSSYNEQFF.

The V and J genes are TRBV27 and TRBJ2-7; 9 nucleotides align to TRBD1. The V gene end was trimmed by 5 bases and the J gene end by 6 bases; junction bases not matched to a gene: 14. This CDR3 contains 16 residues. In germline, CDR1 is MNHEY, CDR2 SMNVEV (reference sequence). CDR3 amino acids: CASSRDTGGARIEQYF. The CDR3 DNA sequence: TGTGCCAGCAGTCGGGACACAGGGGGCGCGAGGATCGAGCAGTACTTC.

The chain joins TRBV19 to TRBJ2-7; 11 bases are a match to TRBD2. The CDR3 consists of 17 residues. Germline trimming cut 4 bases from V and 3 bases from J; bases unmatched to any gene: 11. From germline, CDR1 is LNHDA and CDR2 SQIVND (reference sequence). CDR3 sequence (DNA): TGTGCCAGTAGTAATATAGCGGGGGGGCCGGGGATCTACGAGCAGTACTTC. Translation gives CASSNIAGGPGIYEQYF.